This T cell receptor beta chain derives from a study of blood T cell repertoires in COVID-19. At the level of the study: The United States, Italy and Spain supplied acute and convalescent COVID-19 samples.

The data were produced by immunoSEQ multiplex PCR, yet TCRdb's version contains in-frame clones alone and is incomplete. The sample comprises roughly 150,000 clones, 80% to 90% of which are singletons, and roughly 2% rests with the top ten. J gave up 4 bases and V 1 base, and 9 bases lay outside the gene matches. Germline CDR1 reads SGHTA; CDR2 reads FQGNSA. The CDR3 is 17 residues long. J is TRBJ1-3 and V is TRBV7-2; 8 positions agree with TRBD1. The material sequenced was peripheral blood. The sequence was obtained from a woman older than 75 with acute or convalescent COVID-19. The CDR3 DNA reads TGTGCCAGCAGCTTAGTAGGCCTCGGACAGGGCGGAAACACCATATATTTT. It yields the protein CASSLVGLGQGGNTIYF.